The clone carrying this T cell receptor beta chain was seen many times. Its antigen is unknown. The data were obtained in a study of regulatory T cells in long-lasting Graves disease. The CDR3 consists of 15 residues. The V gene's germline CDR1 is ENHRY and CDR2 SYGVKD. Trimming removed 8 bases from V and 3 bases from J; junction bases left unmatched: 12. Notes on the study in general: Persistent patients had a count of shared public clonotypes (about 2,700) that exceeded that of new patients (approximately 1,000).

Described time point: newly diagnosed GD, antithyroid drugs for less than 3 months. Researchers made the TCR library from RNA that was extracted from PBMCs. HTBI primers from iRepertoire and Arm-PCR of CDR3 regions yielded the TCR beta libraries. Authors' analysis steps: Samples jointly harbored about 63 TRBV and some 13 TRBJ segments. A single record per CDR3 protein comes from TCRdb applying MiXCR to the multiplex PCR reads. What appears here as the V and J calls and clone size reflects TCRdb's work, not the paper's. This table has a few hundred thousand distinct CDR3 sequences, roughly 15% appearing once. The same sample was also studied in work on T cells in Graves' hyperthyroidism and ophthalmopathy. That study adds: The primer set for the first-round RT-PCR of the TCR CDR3 was HTBI. Researchers report that a 13 V-J model separated ophthalmopathy from stable hyperthyroidism.

The material was peripheral blood mononuclear cells (PBMCs), obtained at new diagnosis, from a patient treated with antithyroid drugs. The chain joins TRBV10-3 to TRBJ1-1; 7 bases match TRBD1. This TCR derives from a woman aged 18-35 years with Graves disease. CDR3 sequence reads: CAIQRTGFGYTEAFF. Written as DNA, the CDR3 is TGTGCCATCCAAAGGACAGGCTTCGGGTACACTGAAGCTTTCTTT.